Following are 20 T cell receptor beta chains from one sample sequenced in a study of blood T cell repertoires in COVID-19. TCRdb keeps only in-frame clones here, not all; method: immunoSEQ multiplex PCR. This table has fewer than 60,000 clones, about four fifths appearing once. The sequencing input was peripheral blood. The receptor source for this set is a man aged 65 to 79 with active COVID-19.

The chain couples TRBV7-3 to TRBJ1-2; 7 positions match TRBD1. The CDR3 totals 15 residues. Looked up from germline, CDR1 is SGHTA and CDR2 is FQGTGA. V lost 5 bases to trimming and J lost 4 bases; unmatched junction nucleotides: 10. The CDR3 loop reads CASSPRTGESYGYTF. CDR3 DNA: TGTGCCAGCAGCCCTCGGACAGGAGAGAGCTATGGCTACACCTTC. The complete variable domain, with remaining parts taken from reference TRBV7-3 and TRBJ1-2, reads GAGVSQTPSNKVTEKGKYVELRCDPISGHTALYWYRQSLGQGPEFLIYFQGTGAADDSGLPNDRFFAVRPEGSVSTLKIQRTERGDSAVYLCASSPRTGESYGYTFGSGTRLTVV.

The chain links TRBV15 to TRBJ1-2; D gene uncertain. This CDR3 has 13 amino acids. Trimming removed 5 bases at V and 5 bases at J, with 12 bases between. CDR1 LNHNV and CDR2 YYDKDF come from the germline V gene (reference sequence). The CDR3 reads CATSPPAGYGYTF. CDR3 nucleotide sequence: TGTGCCACCAGCCCCCCTGCGGGGTATGGCTACACCTTC.

The genes are TRBV6-5 and TRBJ1-2; no firm D call. This CDR3 contains 15 residues. In germline, CDR1 is MNHEY, CDR2 SVGAGI. The V end lost 4 bases, the J end lost 7 bases, and 19 bases lay between the germline ends. CDR3 nucleotide sequence: TGTGCCAGCAGTTCCCCTGCCGCAGGTGTCGGTGGCTACACCTTC. Translation: CASSSPAAGVGGYTF.

The genes are TRBV10-3 and TRBJ2-5, with D perhaps TRBD1 (5 bases). The V and J ends lost 0 bases and 2 bases respectively, with 10 bases between them. CDR3 size: 15 residues. Germline CDR1 reads ENHRY; CDR2 reads SYGVKD. CDR3 amino acids: CAISESLGAQETQYF. CDR3 nucleotides: TGTGCCATCAGTGAGTCTCTAGGGGCTCAAGAGACCCAGTACTTC.

CDR3 in DNA: TGTGCCAGCAGGCGGGGGGGCGGCGAGCAGTACTTC. Its protein product is CASRRGGGEQYF. The chain couples TRBV12-3 or TRBV12-4 to TRBJ2-7, with 9 nucleotides matching TRBD2. V lost 6 bases and J lost 6; bases outside the gene matches: 3. There are 12 residues in the CDR3.

Only a few counts were recorded for this clone. The chain is built from TRBV19 and TRBJ2-6; 8 bases fit TRBD1. Germline CDR1 LNHDA, CDR2 SQIVND (reference sequence). The V segment lost 5 bases and the J segment 0 bases; nucleotides outside the gene matches: 6. The CDR3 runs to 17 residues. The CDR3 loop reads CASSGGTGTSGANVLTF. CDR3 bases: TGTGCCAGTAGTGGAGGGACAGGCACCTCTGGGGCCAACGTCCTGACTTTC.

The chain carries TRBV4-2 and TRBJ2-2; TRBD2 matches 8 bases. The germline CDR1 and CDR2 sequences are LGHNA and YNFKEQ. The ends lost 0 bases at V and 1 base at J; junction bases unmatched: 4. CDR3 length: 17 residues. The CDR3 DNA follows: TGTGCCAGCAGCCAAGAGACGGGACTAGTGAACACCGGGGAGCTGTTTTTT. Protein product: CASSQETGLVNTGELFF.

This clone was seen a few times. This chain connects TRBV7-2 to TRBJ2-7; tentatively, D is TRBD2 (7 bases). Germline values: CDR1 SGHTA, CDR2 FQGNSA. V dropped 6 bases and J dropped 2 bases, with 17 bases sitting between them. CDR3 length: 15 residues. The DNA of the CDR3 is TGTGCCAGCAGTCTTTACGGGGGGCCGACCTACGAGCAGTACTTC. Amino acid sequence: CASSLYGGPTYEQYF.

The chain has TRBV4-2 and TRBJ1-2; D ambiguous. The length of the CDR3 is 14 residues. The germline V gene encodes CDR1 LGHNA and CDR2 YNFKEQ. Trimming removed 0 bases at V and 3 bases at J, with 8 bases between. CDR3 coding DNA: TGTGCCAGCAGCCAAGATTTGAGGTACTATGGCTACACCTTC. It specifies CASSQDLRYYGYTF.

The chain employs TRBV12-3 or TRBV12-4 and TRBJ1-1, with D perhaps TRBD1 (6 bases). The ends were cut back, 7 bases at V and 5 bases at J, with 14 bases in the middle. This CDR3 comprises 13 residues. The CDR3 DNA reads TGTGCCAGCACCCTAATAGGGGGAACTGAAGCTTTCTTT. It specifies CASTLIGGTEAFF.

The chain recombines TRBV28 with TRBJ1-2, with TRBD1 identical over 8 bases. Germline loops: CDR1 MDHEN, CDR2 SYDVKM. V dropped 5 bases and J dropped 3; count of bases not matched to a gene: 17. This CDR3 region has 18 residues. The CDR3 DNA reads TGTGCCAGCAGTCTCCCGGAAGGCAGGGGGCTTTTACACTATGGCTACACCTTC. This sequence encodes CASSLPEGRGLLHYGYTF.

This clone was seen only once. V gene TRBV6-6 combines with J gene TRBJ2-3; TRBD1 is a possible D gene (5 bases). This CDR3 is 12 amino acids long. Between the trimmed V and J ends, which lost 6 bases and 7 bases, there was a span of 11 bases. CDR1 and CDR2 (germline): MNHNY, SVGAGI (reference sequence). Here the CDR3 DNA reads TGTGCCAGCAGAGGGGATTTAAATACGCAGTATTTT. This translates into CASRGDLNTQYF.

The V call is TRBV2, the J call TRBJ1-1; weak D call: TRBD1 (6 bases). The CDR3 spans 13 residues. V was clipped by 5 bases and J by 1 base, with 8 bases between them. Germline V gene data show CDR1 as SNHLY and CDR2 as FYNNEI. The CDR3 DNA reads TGTGCCAGCAGTATGACAGGGAACACTGAAGCTTTCTTT. This translates into CASSMTGNTEAFF.

This chain joins TRBV6-2 or TRBV6-3 and TRBJ2-3, with 11 bases aligning to TRBD2. Per the germline V gene, CDR1 is MNHEY and CDR2 is SVGEGT. V shed 8 bases, J shed 11 bases, and the junction held 18 bases outside the gene matches. The CDR3 spans 16 residues. This CDR3 is CASGFTTSGERSVQYF. The CDR3 DNA follows: TGTGCCAGCGGTTTCACGACTAGCGGGGAGAGGAGTGTGCAGTATTTT.

This chain joins TRBV7-9 and TRBJ1-4; D is undetermined. The CDR3 covers 16 residues. V lost 1 base and J lost 0, with 9 bases in between. Germline V gene sequence: CDR1 SEHNR, CDR2 FQNEAQ (reference sequence). In DNA, the CDR3 is TGTGCCAGCAGCTTAGGCAGTTCCGCAACTAATGAAAAACTGTTTTTT. This encodes CASSLGSSATNEKLFF. Full variable domain (remainder filled in from reference TRBV7-9 and TRBJ1-4): DTGVSQNPRHKITKRGQNVTFRCDPISEHNRLYWYRQTLGQGPEFLTYFQNEAQLEKSRLLSDRFSAERPKGSFSTLEIQRTEQGDSAMYLCASSLGSSATNEKLFFGSGTQLSVL.

The J gene is TRBJ2-7, the V gene TRBV2; D may be TRBD2 (6 bases). The CDR3 is 14 residues long. Trimming took 6 bases from V and 2 from J, leaving 14 bases between them. In germline, CDR1 is SNHLY, CDR2 FYNNEI. The CDR3 coding sequence is TGTGCCAGCAGACCGGGACTGCCTGCCTACGAGCAGTACTTC. As protein: CASRPGLPAYEQYF.

CDR3 DNA sequence: TGTGCCAGTAGTATAGTTGGACAGCCGAAAATGAACACTGAAGCTTTCTTT. Its protein product is CASSIVGQPKMNTEAFF. The chain uses TRBV19 and TRBJ1-1; the D gene is possibly TRBD1 (6 bases). From germline, CDR1 is LNHDA and CDR2 SQIVND (reference sequence). The CDR3 covers 17 residues. The V end was cut by 1 base, the J end by 0 bases, with 15 bases between.

J is TRBJ1-5 and V is TRBV18, with 11 positions matching TRBD1. Trimming cost V 1 base and J 7 bases; bases outside gene matches: 3. Germline assignment: CDR1 KGHSH and CDR2 LQKENI. The CDR3 runs 15 residues. CDR3 nucleotide sequence: TGTGCCAGCTCACCACGGACAGGGGGCATGCAGCCCCAGCATTTT. This encodes CASSPRTGGMQPQHF. Based on the CDR3 plus reference TRBV18 and TRBJ1-5, the full variable domain is NAGVMQNPRHLVRRRGQEARLRCSPMKGHSHVYWYRQLPEEGLKFMVYLQKENIIDESGMPKERFSAEFPKEGPSILRIQQVVRGDSAAYFCASSPRTGGMQPQHFGDGTRLSIL.

This sequence joins TRBV9 and TRBJ2-5, with D possibly TRBD2 on 6 matching bases. The ends were cut back, 2 bases at V and 0 bases at J, with 14 bases in the middle. CDR3 length: 16 residues. Germline V gene lookup returns CDR1 SGDLS and CDR2 YYNGEE. The CDR3 nucleotides read TGTGCCAGCAGCGTTTCGGCGGGGAGACACCAAGAGACCCAGTACTTC. Amino acid sequence: CASSVSAGRHQETQYF.

The chain links TRBV3-1 (or the pseudogene TRBV3-2) to TRBJ2-3; D perhaps matches TRBD2 (7 bases). The CDR3 contains 15 residues. V was pared by 3 bases and J by 0 bases, with 10 bases between. Germline loops: CDR1 LGHDT, CDR2 YNNKEL (reference sequence). This CDR3 reads CASSHRGASTDTQYF. For the CDR3, the DNA is TGTGCCAGCAGCCACCGGGGGGCGAGCACAGATACGCAGTATTTT.